Shown below are 18 T cell receptor beta chains from a single sample sequenced in a study of spatial heterogeneity in lung cancer (dated by TCRdb to between 2018 and 2021). The time point label of this sample denotes: sample taken at primary tumor resection. Libraries were constructed by 5' RACE. TCRdb shows the sequencer as NextSeq 500. TCRdb reran the public reads through fastp at Q25 and MiXCR, keeping productive beta chains. Merged by CDR3 protein, the rows form single entries marked with the most common genes and DNA. The sample table shows nearly 80,000 distinct CDR3 sequences, and 8% are seen once. Of the sample, roughly 7.1% is held by the ten largest clones. The sample was PBMCs, taken at surgery. The source of these receptors is a male donor with early-stage non-small cell lung cancer.

The sample holds many counts of this clonotype. The chain uses TRBV29-1 and TRBJ2-3, with TRBD1 as a possible D gene (6 bases). The CDR3 runs 16 residues. Deletions cut 4 bases from V and 4 bases from J, with 21 bases between. Per germline, CDR1 SQVTM and CDR2 ANQGSEA. CDR3 amino acids: CSVGPGVTGSADTQYF. The CDR3 bases are TGCAGCGTTGGTCCTGGGGTCACAGGGTCGGCAGATACGCAGTATTTT.

This clonotype was counted many times. V is TRBV27 and J is TRBJ1-2, with D uncertain. V was trimmed by 2 bases and J by 7 bases, leaving 5 bases between them. Germline V CDR1 and CDR2: MNHEY, SMNVEV (reference sequence). The CDR3 has 11 residues. Here the CDR3 DNA reads TGTGCCAGCAGTTTAGTAGCTGGCTACACCTTC. This gives the protein CASSLVAGYTF.

This clonotype has a count of ten or more. The gene calls are TRBV6-2 or TRBV6-3 and TRBJ1-2, with TRBD1 matching over 8 bases. The germline V gene encodes CDR1 MNHEY and CDR2 SVGEGT. This CDR3 is 14 amino acids long. Trimming cost V 5 bases and J 5 bases; bases outside gene matches: 7. CDR3 residues: CASSTTGTGYGYTF. CDR3 in DNA: TGTGCCAGCAGTACAACCGGGACAGGTTATGGCTACACCTTC.

This clonotype came up a few times. V and J are TRBV19 and TRBJ1-4; unclear D gene. The length of the CDR3 is 14 residues. Germline-derived CDR1 and CDR2 are LNHDA and SQIVND (reference sequence). V shed 4 bases and J shed 4 bases, with 10 bases lying between them. Here the CDR3 reads CASSTGRLNEKLFF. The CDR3 coding sequence is TGTGCCAGTAGTACAGGACGGCTTAATGAAAAACTGTTTTTT.

By its share, this clonotype is medium-sized (0.01 to 0.1%). The J gene is TRBJ2-5, the V gene TRBV27; D gene ambiguous. Germline V gene lookup returns CDR1 MNHEY and CDR2 SMNVEV (reference sequence). The length of the CDR3 is 13 residues. V was trimmed by 3 bases and J by 3 bases, leaving 8 bases between them. The CDR3 coding sequence is TGTGCCAGCAGTTTCTTAGGCGAAGAGACCCAGTACTTC. It specifies CASSFLGEETQYF.

This clonotype was detected ten times or more. The CDR3: CASSQTGTVSSYEQYF. In DNA form, the CDR3 reads TGCGCCAGCAGCCAAACCGGGACCGTAAGCTCCTACGAGCAGTACTTC. The chain carries TRBV5-1 and TRBJ2-7; D possibly uses TRBD1 or TRBD2 (5 bases each). The CDR3 is 16 amino acids. V was cut by 4 bases and J by 0 bases, with 17 bases left in between. Germline CDR1 and CDR2: SGHRS and YFSETQ. The whole variable domain, filled in from reference TRBV5-1 and TRBJ2-7, reads KAGVTQTPRYLIKTRGQQVTLSCSPISGHRSVSWYQQTPGQGLQFLFEYFSETQRNKGNFPGRFSGRQFSNSRSEMNVSTLELGDSALYLCASSQTGTVSSYEQYFGPGTRLTVT.

This clonotype was observed many times. The CDR3 DNA reads as TGCAGTGCTAGTAGTAGGATTCGGCAGGGAGAAAACATTCAGTACTTC. Translated, it gives CSASSRIRQGENIQYF. The J gene is TRBJ2-4, the V gene TRBV20-1; either TRBD1 or TRBD2 may fit D (5 bases each). Trimming cost V 3 bases and J 5 bases, with 20 bases left between them. CDR1 is DFQATT, CDR2 SNEGSKA, per germline (reference sequence). The CDR3 is 16 amino acids.

This clonotype was seen a handful of times. The CDR3 sequence is CASSPFWSKNIQYF. CDR3 nucleotides: TGTGCCAGCAGTCCCTTTTGGAGCAAAAACATTCAGTACTTC. The chain recombines TRBV7-2 with TRBJ2-4, with D hard to call. The germline V gene encodes CDR1 SGHTA and CDR2 FQGNSA. This CDR3 contains 14 residues. The V end lost 6 bases, the J end lost 3 bases, and 12 bases lay between the germline ends.

In this sample, this clonotype turned up many times. The rearrangement links TRBV5-1 to TRBJ2-1; D gene ambiguous. V was trimmed by 0 bases and J by 2 bases, leaving 6 bases between them. CDR1 SGHRS and CDR2 YFSETQ come from the germline V gene. This CDR3 spans 14 amino acids. The CDR3 sequence: CASSLEGTYNEQFF. The CDR3 DNA reads TGCGCCAGCAGCTTGGAAGGGACCTACAATGAGCAGTTCTTC.

This chain links TRBV5-5 with TRBJ1-1; D remains unclear. Trimming left V 0 bases short and J 6 bases short, with 12 bases between. Germline lookup yields CDR1 SGHKS and CDR2 YYEKEE (reference sequence). This CDR3 has 14 amino acids. For the CDR3, the DNA is TGTGCCAGCAGCTTGGAGGCGGGGAGGGCTGAAGCTTTCTTT. This codes for CASSLEAGRAEAFF.

This clonotype was counted at least ten times. The V and J genes are TRBV12-3 or TRBV12-4 and TRBJ2-5; TRBD2 agrees at 7 bases. V lost 3 bases to trimming and J lost 4 bases; unmatched junction nucleotides: 2. This CDR3 is 13 amino acids long. Here the CDR3 reads CASSLGGLETQYF. The CDR3 DNA is TGTGCCAGCAGTTTGGGGGGGTTAGAGACCCAGTACTTC.

The table lists this clonotype with a few counts. This chain links TRBV7-9 with TRBJ2-3; 11 bases align to TRBD2. Germline trimming cut 6 bases from V and 0 bases from J; bases unmatched to any gene: 8. The CDR3 length is 17 residues. Germline V gene sequence: CDR1 SEHNR, CDR2 FQNEAQ (reference sequence). The DNA for the CDR3 is TGTGCCAGCAGGTCGACTAGCGGGGCAACTAGCACAGATACGCAGTATTTT. Its protein is CASRSTSGATSTDTQYF.

This clonotype came up many times. The chain has TRBV29-1 and TRBJ2-1; 10 nucleotides match TRBD2. Trimming at V came to 3 bases and at J to 5 bases, leaving 7 bases not matched to a gene. Germline V CDR1 and CDR2: SQVTM, ANQGSEA. CDR3 length: 15 amino acids. The DNA for the CDR3 is TGCAGCGTTGAGGGGACTAGCGCCTCTAACAATGAGCAGTTCTTC. It codes for CSVEGTSASNNEQFF.

This clonotype was recorded many times. The chain joins TRBV5-4 to TRBJ1-1; perhaps TRBD1 as D (5 bases). Germline CDR1 reads SGHNT; CDR2 reads YYREEE (reference sequence). The CDR3 is made up of 13 amino acids. With 6 bases removed from V and 0 bases from J, the gap between germline ends came to 9 bases. CDR3 protein: CASTAGVNTEAFF. CDR3 coding DNA: TGTGCCAGCACCGCGGGGGTGAACACTGAAGCTTTCTTT.

The table lists this clonotype with many counts. The V call is TRBV7-8, the J call TRBJ1-5; no reliable D call. CDR3 size: 15 residues. Germline loops: CDR1 SGHVS, CDR2 FQNEAQ. Trimming shortened V by 0 bases and J by 3 bases, and 9 bases separated the two germline ends. DNA for the CDR3: TGTGCCAGCAGCTTAGCTCCTGGATTCAATCAGCCCCAGCATTTT. Residues: CASSLAPGFNQPQHF.

This clonotype was counted many times. The V gene is TRBV3-1, the J gene TRBJ2-4; TRBD1 agrees at 8 bases. After removal of 4 bases from V and 8 bases from J, the junction contained 7 bases not matched to a gene. This CDR3 region has 14 residues. Germline values: CDR1 LGHDT, CDR2 YNNKEL (reference sequence). For the CDR3, the DNA is TGTGCCAGCAGCCTGGGGACAGGTGTAGACATTCAGTACTTC. Translating it yields CASSLGTGVDIQYF.

Here the CDR3 DNA reads TGTGCCAGCAGTTTTACGGGGACGCGGAAAAAACTGTTTTTT. It is translated as CASSFTGTRKKLFF. The rearrangement joins TRBV12-3 or TRBV12-4 to TRBJ1-4, with a tentative D call TRBD1 (5 bases). The CDR3 totals 14 residues. The V gene lost 3 bases and the J gene lost 9 bases, with 14 bases spanning the gap.

This clonotype has ten or more counts. V is TRBV6-2 or TRBV6-3 and J is TRBJ2-7; D perhaps matches TRBD2 (5 bases). Germline CDR1 MNHEY, CDR2 SVGEGT. V shed 2 bases and J shed 10 bases, with 12 bases lying between them. This CDR3 has 12 amino acids. The CDR3, as DNA: TGTGCCAGCAGTTACCACCGCGGGCCTCAGTACTTC. Protein sequence: CASSYHRGPQYF.